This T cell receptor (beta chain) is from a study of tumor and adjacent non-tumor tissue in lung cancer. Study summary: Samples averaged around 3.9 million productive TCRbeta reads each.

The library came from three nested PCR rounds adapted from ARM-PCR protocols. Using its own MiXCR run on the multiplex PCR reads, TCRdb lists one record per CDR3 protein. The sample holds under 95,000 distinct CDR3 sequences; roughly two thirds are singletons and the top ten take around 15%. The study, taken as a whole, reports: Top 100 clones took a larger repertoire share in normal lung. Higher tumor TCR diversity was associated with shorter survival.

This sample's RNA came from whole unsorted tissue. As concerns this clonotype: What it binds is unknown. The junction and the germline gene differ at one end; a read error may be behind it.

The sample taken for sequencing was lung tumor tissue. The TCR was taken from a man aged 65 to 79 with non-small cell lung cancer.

Here the CDR3 DNA reads TGTGCCAGCAGCCCACACGGGTGGGACTACAATGAGCAGTCCTTC. It translates to CASSPHGWDYNEQSF. The V gene is TRBV7-9, the J gene TRBJ2-1; 7 bases line up with TRBD2. The CDR3 extends over 15 amino acids. Germline assignment: CDR1 SEHNR and CDR2 FQNEAQ (reference sequence).